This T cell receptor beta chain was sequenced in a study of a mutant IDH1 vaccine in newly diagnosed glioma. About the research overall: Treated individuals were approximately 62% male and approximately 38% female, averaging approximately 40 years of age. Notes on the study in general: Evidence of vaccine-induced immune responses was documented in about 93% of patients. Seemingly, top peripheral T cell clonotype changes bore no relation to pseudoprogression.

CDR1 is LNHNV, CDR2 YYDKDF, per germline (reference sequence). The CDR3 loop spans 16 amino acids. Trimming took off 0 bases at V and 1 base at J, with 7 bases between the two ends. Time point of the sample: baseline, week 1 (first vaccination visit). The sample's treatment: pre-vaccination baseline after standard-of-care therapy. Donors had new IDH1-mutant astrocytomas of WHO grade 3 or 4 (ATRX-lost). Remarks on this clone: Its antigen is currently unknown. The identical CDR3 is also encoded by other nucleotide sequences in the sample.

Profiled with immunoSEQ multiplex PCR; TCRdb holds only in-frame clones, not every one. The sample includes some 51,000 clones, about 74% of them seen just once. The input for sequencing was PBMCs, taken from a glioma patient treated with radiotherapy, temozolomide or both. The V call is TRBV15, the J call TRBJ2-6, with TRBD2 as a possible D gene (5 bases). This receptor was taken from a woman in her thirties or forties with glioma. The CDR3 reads CATSRDRGSGANVLTF. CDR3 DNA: TGTGCCACCAGCAGAGATCGGGGATCTGGGGCCAACGTCCTGACTTTC.